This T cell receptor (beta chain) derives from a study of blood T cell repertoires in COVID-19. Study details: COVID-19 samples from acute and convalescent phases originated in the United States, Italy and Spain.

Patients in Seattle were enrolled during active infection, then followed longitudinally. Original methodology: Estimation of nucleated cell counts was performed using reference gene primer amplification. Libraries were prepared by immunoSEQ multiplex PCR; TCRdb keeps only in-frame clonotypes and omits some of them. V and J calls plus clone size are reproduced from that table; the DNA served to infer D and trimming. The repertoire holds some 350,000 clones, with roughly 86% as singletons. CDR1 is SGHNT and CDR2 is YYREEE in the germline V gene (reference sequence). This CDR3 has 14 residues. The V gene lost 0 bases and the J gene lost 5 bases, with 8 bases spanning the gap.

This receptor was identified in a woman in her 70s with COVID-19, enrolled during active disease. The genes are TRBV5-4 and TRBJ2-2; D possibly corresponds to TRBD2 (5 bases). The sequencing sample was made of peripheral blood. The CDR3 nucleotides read TGTGCCAGCAGCTTGGCTCGGGATACCGGGGAGCTGTTTTTT. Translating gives CASSLARDTGELFF.